This T cell receptor (beta chain) stems from a study of blood T cell repertoires in COVID-19. This CDR3 has 15 residues. V dropped 4 bases and J dropped 7; count of bases not matched to a gene: 9. Germline-derived CDR1 and CDR2 are LNHDA and SQIVND (reference sequence). The table came from immunoSEQ multiplex PCR; TCRdb's copy has only in-frame clones and leaves some out. The data hold more than 250,000 clones, with approximately 86% observed a single time. This clonotype originated in a woman aged 18-29 years who had recovered from COVID-19. Sequenced: PBMCs or T cells enriched from blood (not recorded which). V usage is TRBV19 and J usage is TRBJ2-1, with 8 bases lining up with TRBD2. The CDR3 coding sequence is TGTGCCAGTAGTACCCCGGGGATAGCGGGAAATGAGCAGTTCTTC. Translating it yields CASSTPGIAGNEQFF. Drawing the rest from reference TRBV19 and TRBJ2-1, the complete variable domain is DGGITQSPKYLFRKEGQNVTLSCEQNLNHDAMYWYRQDPGQGLRLIYYSQIVNDFQKGDIAEGYSVSREKKESFPLTVTSAQKNPTAFYLCASSTPGIAGNEQFFGPGTRLTVL.